This T cell receptor (beta chain) was retrieved from a study of cytomegalovirus exposure and HLA in healthy donors. Whole-study findings and limits: Sequencing likely caused a cluster of highly shared sequence variants. A few of the chains that were CMV-associated were confirmed in vitro to be specific for CMV antigens.

The germline V and J ends were trimmed by 4 bases and 0 bases, with 6 bases remaining between them. Germline V gene data show CDR1 as WNHNN and CDR2 as SYGVQD (reference sequence). There are 14 residues in the CDR3. PCR primers comprised 60 Vbeta and 13 Jbeta primers. Original processing methods: A follow-up analysis tallied about 88 million unique TCR beta chains, approximately 11 million shared. Sequencing used immunoSEQ multiplex PCR; TCRdb keeps in-frame clones, though not all of them. V and J calls and clone size are given by that table; D and trimming were obtained from the DNA. The data show approximately 77,000 clones, and the top ten clones hold about 4.2%. With regard to this clone: Antigen unknown.

Material: PBMCs. This chain connects TRBV10-1 to TRBJ2-2; D ambiguous. This TCR came from a young man in good health and CMV-seronegative. CDR3 nucleotide sequence: TGCGCCAGCAGTGTAGCTCCGAACACCGGGGAGCTGTTTTTT. Translating gives CASSVAPNTGELFF.